This record concerns one T cell receptor (beta chain) sequence. TCRdb's table, derived via immunoSEQ multiplex PCR, lists solely in-frame clones and lacks some. The sample contains under 850,000 clones, roughly 72% of which appear only once. Germline CDR1 and CDR2: SGHDN and FVKESK. V was trimmed by 1 base and J by 6 bases, leaving 7 bases between them. The CDR3 contains 12 residues. The data were taken from a study of shared clonotypes between healthy human individuals. The receptor's source is a woman younger than 45 in good health. The rearrangement uses TRBV14 and TRBJ2-7; D is undetermined. The sample taken for sequencing was memory CD4+ T cells sorted from blood. Regarding subset: CD45RA-negative fraction. CDR3: CASSQVGREQYF. CDR3 bases: TGTGCCAGCAGCCAAGTTGGGCGCGAGCAGTACTTC.